This TCR beta chain appears in the sequencing data of a study of blood T cell repertoires in COVID-19. Study-wide context: T cells, B-cell-depleted T cells, or PBMCs provided the cDNA or gDNA that served as material.

Germline V gene sequence: CDR1 KGHDR, CDR2 SFDVKD. The CDR3 runs to 13 residues. Trimming cost V 0 bases and J 4 bases, with 5 bases left between them. Measured with immunoSEQ multiplex PCR; TCRdb has only the in-frame clones, and not every one. The profile shows 300,000 to 350,000 clones, around 87% of them singletons. This clone was picked up one time. The origin of this receptor is a woman aged 45-60 years with COVID-19, enrolled during active disease. The chain has TRBV24-1 and TRBJ1-1; D might be TRBD1 (5 bases). The sample consisted of peripheral blood. For the CDR3, the DNA is TGTGCCACCAGTGATTTGAGGGGCACTGAAGCTTTCTTT. This sequence encodes CATSDLRGTEAFF.